Following are 9 T cell receptor beta chains from one sample sequenced in a study of blood T cells in healthy people across ages. The authors ran a second PCR of roughly 7 to 11 cycles using a sample-barcoded 5' primer and a J-beta primer mix. Each CDR3 protein gets one entry after TCRdb re-called the 5' RACE reads with MiXCR. The data hold 750,000 or so distinct CDR3 sequences, with approximately 25% observed a single time. The same sample was also studied in work on T cells of mothers and their children.

The sample taken for sequencing was blood. Source of these receptors: a boy between 10 and 17 years old in good health.

The sample holds a few counts of this clonotype. The V gene is TRBV10-3, the J gene TRBJ2-7; maybe TRBD1 (6 bases). The CDR3 totals 13 residues. The V and J ends lost 4 bases and 2 bases respectively, with 9 bases between them. Per the germline V gene, CDR1 is ENHRY and CDR2 is SYGVKD. CDR3 loop: CAISATGTYEQYF. DNA of the CDR3: TGTGCCATCAGTGCTACAGGGACCTACGAGCAGTACTTC.

This clonotype was seen a handful of times. The chain uses TRBV24-1 and TRBJ1-2, with D perhaps TRBD1 (6 bases). Looked up from germline, CDR1 is KGHDR and CDR2 is SFDVKD. The CDR3 spans 13 residues. V was clipped by 3 bases and J by 7 bases, with 11 bases between them. CDR3: CATSDGQGFGYTF. The CDR3 DNA follows: TGTGCCACCAGTGATGGGCAGGGGTTTGGCTACACCTTC.

CDR3 sequence reads: CASTPDRDQETQYF. CDR3 nucleotide sequence: TGTGCCAGCACCCCGGACAGGGATCAAGAGACCCAGTACTTC. The chain links TRBV28 to TRBJ2-5, with 8 bases aligning to TRBD1. Germline assignment: CDR1 MDHEN and CDR2 SYDVKM. With 7 bases clipped from V and 2 bases from J, the junction kept 6 bases outside the gene matches. The CDR3 length is 14 residues.

This clonotype has a handful of counts. J is TRBJ2-2 and V is TRBV7-9; D might be TRBD1 (6 bases). The CDR3 runs to 13 residues. The germline gives CDR1 SEHNR, CDR2 FQNEAQ (reference sequence). The ends were cut back, 6 bases at V and 6 bases at J, with 11 bases in the middle. The CDR3 DNA reads as TGTGCCAGCAGAACTACAGGGTCCGGGGAGCTGTTTTTT. This translates into CASRTTGSGELFF.

This clonotype was counted between two and nine times. The V gene is TRBV6-2 or TRBV6-3, the J gene TRBJ2-7; D not certain. Trimming stripped 7 bases from V and 7 bases from J, with 11 bases between. The CDR3 covers 11 residues. Germline V gives CDR1 MNHEY, CDR2 SVGEGT. CDR3 amino acids: CASTSQREQYF. The CDR3 coding sequence is TGTGCCAGCACCTCCCAAAGGGAGCAGTACTTC.

The V call is TRBV12-3 or TRBV12-4, the J call TRBJ1-5; unclear D gene. The V and J ends lost 4 bases and 7 bases respectively, with 8 bases between them. This CDR3 spans 12 amino acids. CDR3 sequence reads: CASSSPPQPQHF. In DNA, the CDR3 is TGTGCCAGCAGTTCCCCCCCCCAGCCCCAGCATTTT.

This clonotype has more than one count but fewer than ten. The chain recombines TRBV6-6 with TRBJ2-5, with 12 bases fitting TRBD2. The J call may be wrong; the DNA end is better matched by TRBJ2-1. The V gene's germline CDR1 is MNHNY and CDR2 SVGAGI (reference sequence). The CDR3 loop spans 15 amino acids. The CDR3 DNA is TGTGCCAGCACCACAACTAGCGGGAGGCGCGATGAGCAGTTCTTC. Encoded protein: CASTTTSGRRDEQFF.

The gene calls are TRBV7-2 and TRBJ2-7; 11 positions agree with TRBD2. V lost 3 bases, J lost 4 bases, and 2 bases stayed unmatched. Germline V gene data show CDR1 as SGHTA and CDR2 as FQGNSA. The CDR3 has 14 residues. CDR3 bases: TGTGCCAGCAGCTTCTCTAGCGGGAGGTACGAGCAGTACTTC. It specifies CASSFSSGRYEQYF.

This chain links TRBV5-1 with TRBJ2-3; D gene ambiguous. This CDR3 has 13 amino acids. Germline V gives CDR1 SGHRS, CDR2 YFSETQ. V lost 4 bases to trimming and J lost 4 bases, with 10 bases between them. CDR3 DNA sequence: TGCGCCAGCAGCGGTCCCCCTTCAGATACGCAGTATTTT. Amino acids: CASSGPPSDTQYF.